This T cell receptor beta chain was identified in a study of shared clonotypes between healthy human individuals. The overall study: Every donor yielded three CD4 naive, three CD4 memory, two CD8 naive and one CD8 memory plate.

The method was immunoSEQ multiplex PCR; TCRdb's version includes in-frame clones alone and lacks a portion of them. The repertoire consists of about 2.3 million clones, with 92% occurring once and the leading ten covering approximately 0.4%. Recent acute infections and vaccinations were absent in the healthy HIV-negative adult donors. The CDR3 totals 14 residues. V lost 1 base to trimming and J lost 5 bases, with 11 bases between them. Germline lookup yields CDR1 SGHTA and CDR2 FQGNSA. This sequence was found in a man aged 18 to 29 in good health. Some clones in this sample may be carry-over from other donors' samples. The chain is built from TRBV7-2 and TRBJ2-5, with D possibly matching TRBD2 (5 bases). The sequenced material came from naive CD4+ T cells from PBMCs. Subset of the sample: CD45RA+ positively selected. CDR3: CASSLGARGETQYF. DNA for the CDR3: TGTGCCAGCAGCTTAGGGGCCAGAGGGGAGACCCAGTACTTC.